The 27 T cell receptor beta chains below were found in one sample sequenced in a study of T cells in Graves' hyperthyroidism and ophthalmopathy. RNA transcripts served as the template for amplifying TCR beta CDR3 regions. The HTBI primer set drove a first-round RT-PCR of the TCR CDR3. TCRdb passed the multiplex PCR reads through MiXCR, listing each CDR3 protein once. The sample lists 150,000 or so distinct CDR3 sequences, over 20% occurring once. Sequencing was done on a sample of blood. These receptors were collected from a woman aged 45-65 years with Graves' hyperthyroidism that later progressed to Graves' ophthalmopathy.

This clonotype was counted only a few times. V gene TRBV6-1 combines with J gene TRBJ2-2; D not certain. V gave up 4 bases and J gave up 7 bases, with 10 bases separating them. The CDR3 contains 13 residues. Germline V gives CDR1 MNHNS, CDR2 SASEGT. The CDR3 DNA sequence: TGTGCCAGCAGTGGTTACACGATCGGGGAGCTGTTTTTT. Residues: CASSGYTIGELFF.

The sample holds many counts of this clonotype. This rearrangement joins TRBV2 to TRBJ1-4, with 9 nucleotides matching TRBD1. Germline CDR1 reads SNHLY; CDR2 reads FYNNEI. The junction had 5 bases not matched to a gene; V was cut back by 7 bases and J by 5 bases. The CDR3 length is 14 residues. CDR3 region: CASTSGTGNEKLFF. The DNA for the CDR3 is TGTGCCAGCACGTCCGGGACAGGGAATGAAAAACTGTTTTTT.

This clonotype was seen ten or more times. The rearrangement joins TRBV28 to TRBJ1-1; no reliable D call. The V gene lost 2 bases and the J gene lost 6 bases, with 10 bases spanning the gap. CDR1 MDHEN and CDR2 SYDVKM come from the germline V gene. The CDR3 length is 13 residues. Here the CDR3 DNA reads TGTGCCAGCAGTTTAAGGTGTCCCTCTGAAGCTTTCTTT. Translated: CASSLRCPSEAFF.

This clonotype was observed at least ten times. The chain is built from TRBV6-1 and TRBJ2-1; 9 bases agree with TRBD2. The germline CDR1 and CDR2 sequences are MNHNS and SASEGT. CDR3 length equals 14 residues. Losses at the gene ends were 6 bases for V and 7 bases for J; bases not matched to a gene: 7. This chain's CDR3 is CASSTREGPNEQFF. CDR3 DNA sequence: TGTGCCAGCAGCACGCGGGAGGGGCCGAATGAGCAGTTCTTC.

This clonotype was recorded a few times. The chain employs TRBV20-1 and TRBJ1-2; TRBD1 might be the D (5 bases). Germline V gene lookup returns CDR1 DFQATT and CDR2 SNEGSKA (reference sequence). V was clipped by 4 bases and J by 2 bases, with 14 bases between them. This CDR3 comprises 14 residues. Written as DNA, the CDR3 is TGCAGTGCTACCCCTGGGGCGGGAAACTATGGCTACACCTTC. Translating it yields CSATPGAGNYGYTF.

A single count supports this clonotype. J is TRBJ2-5 and V is TRBV2; D remains unclear. The V and J ends lost 6 bases and 5 bases respectively, with 7 bases between them. The CDR3 covers 11 residues. Germline CDR1 and CDR2: SNHLY and FYNNEI. In nucleotides, the CDR3 is TGTGCCAGCAGGCTCATGGAGACCCAGTACTTC. It yields the protein CASRLMETQYF.

This clonotype was counted at least ten times. The chain joins TRBV28 to TRBJ2-3; 14 bases are shared with TRBD2. The CDR3 spans 16 residues. The V segment lost 4 bases and the J segment 4 bases; nucleotides outside the gene matches: 4. Germline loops: CDR1 MDHEN, CDR2 SYDVKM. The CDR3 is CASSSRTSGRPDTQYF. In DNA, the CDR3 is TGTGCCAGCAGTTCGCGGACTAGCGGGAGGCCAGATACGCAGTATTTT.

The chain recombines TRBV6-9 with TRBJ2-5, with D perhaps TRBD1 (6 bases). The CDR3 has 13 residues. Trimming stripped 4 bases from V and 4 bases from J, with 10 bases between. CDR1 is MNHGY and CDR2 is SVAAGI in the germline V gene. CDR3 in DNA: TGTGCCAGCAGTTTAGACAGGCCAGAGACCCAGTACTTC. Protein sequence: CASSLDRPETQYF.

This clonotype was observed many times. The chain uses TRBV20-1 and TRBJ1-1, with D perhaps TRBD1 (5 bases). The CDR3 contains 13 residues. V was cut by 2 bases and J by 6 bases, with 13 bases left in between. Germline CDR1 and CDR2: DFQATT and SNEGSKA (reference sequence). Written as DNA, the CDR3 is TGCAGTGCTAGACCTGACAGCCGCCCTGAAGCTTTCTTT. Translation gives CSARPDSRPEAFF.

In this sample, this clonotype turned up many times. V gene TRBV6-1 combines with J gene TRBJ2-4, with 8 positions matching TRBD2. The length of the CDR3 is 14 residues. Germline trimming cut 6 bases from V and 5 bases from J; bases unmatched to any gene: 6. Germline loops: CDR1 MNHNS, CDR2 SASEGT. The CDR3, as DNA: TGTGCCAGCAGCCGGGGACTAGGCCAAAACATTCAGTACTTC. Amino acids: CASSRGLGQNIQYF.

The chain couples TRBV12-3 or TRBV12-4 to TRBJ2-5; D call uncertain. Trimming removed 3 bases from V and 3 bases from J, with 17 bases in between. The CDR3 runs 16 residues. CDR3 sequence reads: CASSFVFGKKKETQYF. As DNA, the CDR3 is TGTGCCAGCAGTTTCGTATTCGGAAAAAAAAAAGAGACCCAGTACTTC.

The chain is built from TRBV12-3 or TRBV12-4 and TRBJ2-7, with D unresolved. Trimming shortened V by 3 bases and J by 7 bases, and 10 bases separated the two germline ends. This CDR3 has 12 residues. DNA for the CDR3: TGTGCCAGCAGTTTTAACTCCGAGGAGCAGTACTTC. Protein: CASSFNSEEQYF.

There are many counts of this clonotype. CDR3 in amino acids: CASSLRQPYGELFF. CDR3 nucleotides: TGTGCCAGCAGTTTAAGGCAGCCTTACGGGGAGCTGTTTTTT. This chain links TRBV12-3 or TRBV12-4 with TRBJ2-2, with D unclear. Trimming removed 2 bases from V and 7 bases from J, with 11 bases in between. This CDR3 contains 14 residues.

This chain uses TRBV6-2 or TRBV6-3 with TRBJ2-1, with TRBD2 matching 7 bases. The CDR3 consists of 15 residues. Germline CDR1 MNHEY, CDR2 SVGEGT. V lost 4 bases to trimming and J lost 2 bases; unmatched junction nucleotides: 5. CDR3 coding DNA: TGTGCCAGCAGTTTACTAGCGAGGACCTACAATGAGCAGTTCTTC. Its translation: CASSLLARTYNEQFF.

This clonotype was seen many times. The rearrangement uses TRBV12-3 or TRBV12-4 and TRBJ2-1, with 15 bases lining up with TRBD2. V shed 6 bases, J shed 2 bases, and the junction held 2 bases outside the gene matches. CDR3 length: 16 residues. The CDR3 region is CASSRTSGRAYNEQFF. The CDR3 DNA is TGTGCCAGCAGCCGGACTAGCGGGAGGGCCTACAATGAGCAGTTCTTC.

This chain joins TRBV4-1 and TRBJ2-1; 9 bases agree with TRBD1. This CDR3 region has 15 residues. Trimming removed 2 bases from V and 9 bases from J; junction bases left unmatched: 8. CDR1 MGHRA and CDR2 YSYEKL come from the germline V gene. CDR3 sequence (DNA): TGCGCCAGCAGCCAAACAGGGGGCCAAGCCAGTGAGCAGTTCTTC. It codes for CASSQTGGQASEQFF.

Only a few counts were recorded for this clonotype. This rearrangement joins TRBV6-1 to TRBJ2-2; D unresolved. V dropped 6 bases and J dropped 4 bases, with 3 bases sitting between them. The germline gives CDR1 MNHNS, CDR2 SASEGT. This CDR3 region has 11 residues. The CDR3 sequence is CASRFTGELFF. The DNA for the CDR3 is TGTGCCAGCAGATTCACCGGGGAGCTGTTTTTT.

This clonotype has a count of ten or more. The V gene is TRBV6-1, the J gene TRBJ1-5; 9 nucleotides match TRBD1. Germline CDR1 is MNHNS and CDR2 is SASEGT. Unmatched junction bases numbered 7, after V lost 6 bases and J lost 4 bases. The CDR3 sequence is 15 residues long. CDR3 sequence (DNA): TGTGCCAGCAGGAGGACAGGGGCCCCAAATCAGCCCCAGCATTTT. It yields the protein CASRRTGAPNQPQHF.

For the CDR3, the DNA is TGCAGTGCTAGCTATTTACAGGGCTCACCCCTCCACTTT. Protein: CSASYLQGSPLHF. The chain has TRBV20-1 and TRBJ1-6, with D possibly TRBD1 on 6 matching bases. The CDR3 runs to 13 residues. The germline V and J ends were trimmed by 3 bases and 10 bases, with 13 bases remaining between them. Germline-derived CDR1 and CDR2 are DFQATT and SNEGSKA (reference sequence).

The J gene is TRBJ1-5, the V gene TRBV15; D gene unclear. The length of the CDR3 is 14 residues. Germline V CDR1 and CDR2: LNHNV, YYDKDF (reference sequence). V lost 3 bases and J lost 0, with 6 bases in between. The CDR3 loop reads CATSREYSNQPQHF. CDR3 DNA: TGTGCCACCAGCAGGGAGTATAGCAATCAGCCCCAGCATTTT.

This clonotype appeared many times. The chain carries TRBV12-3 or TRBV12-4 and TRBJ1-1; no clear D. This CDR3 region has 13 residues. V was clipped by 7 bases and J by 4 bases, with 13 bases between them. As DNA, the CDR3 is TGTGCCAGCAAGTCAGCAAGATCCACTGAAGCTTTCTTT. As protein: CASKSARSTEAFF.

This clonotype has a count of ten or more. The V call is TRBV5-6, the J call TRBJ1-1; D gene uncertain. V was cut by 3 bases and J by 0 bases, with 9 bases left in between. From germline, CDR1 is SGHDT and CDR2 YYEEEE. The CDR3 sequence is 14 residues long. For the CDR3, the DNA is TGTGCCAGCAGCTCCGAAGGGTTGAACACTGAAGCTTTCTTT. This encodes CASSSEGLNTEAFF.

In this sample, this clonotype turned up many times. This chain joins TRBV6-1 and TRBJ2-7; 10 nucleotides match TRBD1. The ends lost 5 bases at V and 1 base at J; junction bases unmatched: 2. This CDR3 has 14 amino acids. CDR1 and CDR2 from the germline V gene are MNHNS and SASEGT. The CDR3 loop is CASSPGQGSYEQYF. The CDR3, as DNA: TGTGCCAGCAGTCCGGGACAGGGGTCCTACGAGCAGTACTTC.

There are many counts of this clonotype. The chain recombines TRBV2 with TRBJ1-4, with D unresolved. V was pared by 5 bases and J by 6 bases, with 13 bases between. The CDR3 contains 14 residues. Germline V gene sequence: CDR1 SNHLY, CDR2 FYNNEI. Here the CDR3 DNA reads TGTGCCAGCAGTAAACAAGGCCCTGATGAAAAACTGTTTTTT. Amino acids: CASSKQGPDEKLFF.

Of note for this clonotype: One junction end disagrees with the germline gene, perhaps due to a read error. The chain carries TRBV5-1 and TRBJ2-1, with a tentative D call TRBD1 (6 bases). Germline lookup yields CDR1 SGHRS and CDR2 YFSETQ. The length of the CDR3 is 14 residues. CDR3 sequence (DNA): TGTGCCAGCGGCTTAGGCCGCAGGGGCCATGAGCAGTTCTTC. As protein: CASGLGRRGHEQFF.

This clonotype was detected ten times or more. The rearrangement joins TRBV20-1 to TRBJ2-3, with 9 nucleotides matching TRBD2. The CDR3 contains 15 residues. V was clipped by 4 bases and J by 3 bases; unmatched bases: 8. Germline-derived CDR1 and CDR2 are DFQATT and SNEGSKA (reference sequence). CDR3 sequence reads: CSAISSGSRTDTQYF. CDR3 bases: TGCAGTGCTATTAGTAGCGGGAGTAGAACAGATACGCAGTATTTT.

This clonotype was recorded at least ten times. The chain is built from TRBV3-1 and TRBJ1-3; perhaps TRBD1 as D (6 bases). The CDR3 contains 15 residues. Germline V gives CDR1 LGHDT, CDR2 YNNKEL (reference sequence). The germline V and J ends were trimmed by 4 bases and 0 bases, with 10 bases remaining between them. The CDR3 is CASSLRGPSGNTIYF. The CDR3 bases are TGTGCCAGCAGCCTCAGGGGCCCCTCTGGAAACACCATATATTTT.